Following are 21 T cell receptor beta chains from one sample sequenced in a study of CD8 T cells in ankylosing spondylitis. Study results and limitations: The study identified a TCR beta motif of fewer than 10 highly homologous variants that appeared characteristic of ankylosing spondylitis blood.

One entry per CDR3 protein results from TCRdb running MiXCR on the 5' RACE reads. The sample lists about 390,000 distinct CDR3 sequences, 20% to 25% seen once, with roughly a sixth in the top ten. These receptors' targets are unknown. Sequencing was carried out using blood, either unsorted or a sorted T cell fraction (not recorded which). The receptors come from a male donor with ankylosing spondylitis.

This clonotype was seen a few times. V and J are TRBV11-2 and TRBJ2-5, with D hard to call. Germline assignment: CDR1 SGHAT and CDR2 FQNNGV. The length of the CDR3 is 12 residues. The V end lost 3 bases, the J end lost 3 bases, and 5 bases lay between the germline ends. This chain's CDR3 is CASSLREETQYF. CDR3 DNA: TGTGCCAGCAGCTTGAGAGAAGAGACCCAGTACTTC.

This clonotype was observed a handful of times. The chain couples TRBV3-1 to TRBJ1-3; no definite D call. CDR1 and CDR2 (germline): LGHDT, YNNKEL (reference sequence). The CDR3 extends over 16 amino acids. Trimming took 3 bases from V and 2 from J, leaving 14 bases between them. CDR3 amino acids: CASSQNTLRAGNTIYF. CDR3 in DNA: TGTGCCAGCAGCCAGAACACCTTAAGGGCTGGAAACACCATATATTTT.

The rearrangement links TRBV4-1 to TRBJ2-5; D unclear. Per the germline V gene, CDR1 is MGHRA and CDR2 is YSYEKL. The CDR3 runs 17 residues. With 0 bases removed from V and 0 bases from J, the gap between germline ends came to 14 bases. The CDR3 DNA follows: TGCGCCAGCAGCCAAGATGGAAACGCTGAGTACCAAGAGACCCAGTACTTC. This encodes CASSQDGNAEYQETQYF.

The CDR3 protein is CASSLEGPETQYF. For the CDR3, the DNA is TGTGCCAGCAGTTTAGAGGGCCCGGAGACCCAGTACTTC. V is TRBV28 and J is TRBJ2-5; weak D call: TRBD2 (5 bases). Trimming stripped 2 bases from V and 5 bases from J, with 9 bases between. The CDR3 length is 13 residues. Germline V lookup: CDR1 MDHEN, CDR2 SYDVKM.

The CDR3 protein is CASSQVSSGGITGELFF. The CDR3 DNA is TGTGCCAGCAGCCAAGTGTCCTCCGGCGGGATCACCGGGGAGCTGTTTTTT. The chain is built from TRBV14 and TRBJ2-2; D perhaps matches TRBD2 (6 bases). V dropped 1 base and J dropped 4 bases, with 16 bases sitting between them. The CDR3 is made up of 17 amino acids. Germline V lookup: CDR1 SGHDN, CDR2 FVKESK. Using reference TRBV14 and TRBJ2-2 for the parts outside the CDR3, the full variable domain is EAGVTQFPSHSVIEKGQTVTLRCDPISGHDNLYWYRRVMGKEIKFLLHFVKESKQDESGMPNNRFLAERTGGTYSTLKVQPAELEDSGVYFCASSQVSSGGITGELFFGEGSRLTVL.

A few counts support this clonotype. This rearrangement joins TRBV9 to TRBJ2-7, with D perhaps TRBD1 (7 bases). Per germline, CDR1 SGDLS and CDR2 YYNGEE. Trimming stripped 3 bases from V and 2 bases from J, with 12 bases between. There are 14 residues in the CDR3. CDR3 region: CASSGGTAAYEQYF. The CDR3 DNA sequence: TGTGCCAGCAGCGGCGGGACAGCCGCCTACGAGCAGTACTTC. Variable domain in full (rest from reference TRBV9 and TRBJ2-7): DSGVTQTPKHLITATGQRVTLRCSPRSGDLSVYWYQQSLDQGLQFLIQYYNGEERAKGNILERFSAQQFPDLHSELNLSSLELGDSALYFCASSGGTAAYEQYFGPGTRLTVT.

This clonotype was counted a few times. The chain is built from TRBV20-1 and TRBJ2-3; D ambiguous. CDR3 length: 14 amino acids. Germline V CDR1 and CDR2: DFQATT, SNEGSKA (reference sequence). Trimming stripped 5 bases from V and 3 bases from J, with 15 bases between. The chain's CDR3 is CSAPLPVRTDTQYF. For the CDR3, the DNA is TGCAGTGCTCCACTTCCGGTGCGTACAGATACGCAGTATTTT.

This clonotype occurred a few times. The V call is TRBV7-2, the J call TRBJ2-7; possible D gene TRBD2, 6 bases. The CDR3 sequence is 16 residues long. CDR1 is SGHTA and CDR2 is FQGNSA in the germline V gene. Trimming took off 5 bases at V and 0 bases at J, with 17 bases between the two ends. In DNA form, the CDR3 reads TGTGCCAGCAGCGAGGGAGGCAGCGCTCGCTCCTACGAGCAGTACTTC. Encoded protein: CASSEGGSARSYEQYF.

V and J are TRBV6-2 or TRBV6-3 and TRBJ2-6; D is uncertain. From germline, CDR1 is MNHEY and CDR2 SVGEGT. The CDR3 totals 15 residues. The V end lost 7 bases, the J end lost 0 bases, and 10 bases lay between the germline ends. CDR3 DNA: TGTGCCAGCACCACCCGTCCCTCTGGGGCCAACGTCCTGACTTTC. It codes for CASTTRPSGANVLTF.

This clonotype was counted between two and nine times. This chain connects TRBV28 to TRBJ2-2; TRBD2 agrees at 9 bases. With V trimmed by 6 bases and J by 10 bases, 12 bases remained unmatched. The CDR3 extends over 15 amino acids. Per the germline V gene, CDR1 is MDHEN and CDR2 is SYDVKM. The CDR3 reads CASSSRLAEGEELFF. In DNA, the CDR3 is TGTGCCAGCAGCTCCCGACTAGCGGAGGGGGAGGAGCTGTTTTTT.

This clonotype has only a few counts. This chain connects TRBV28 to TRBJ2-7; the match to TRBD2 covers 8 bases. V was pared by 7 bases and J by 6 bases, with 14 bases of the junction left unmatched. CDR1 is MDHEN, CDR2 SYDVKM, per germline. The CDR3 contains 15 residues. The CDR3 is CASKTNGRALSEQYF. CDR3 nucleotide sequence: TGTGCCAGCAAAACGAACGGGAGGGCCCTCAGCGAGCAGTACTTC.

This clonotype was picked up a small number of times. The chain uses TRBV6-1 and TRBJ2-1; D call uncertain. Germline V gives CDR1 MNHNS, CDR2 SASEGT. The V and J ends lost 10 bases and 3 bases respectively, with 10 bases between them. The CDR3 covers 12 residues. CDR3 region: CATSWGYNEQFF. CDR3 DNA: TGTGCCACTTCGTGGGGCTACAATGAGCAGTTCTTC.

The sample holds a few counts of this clonotype. The CDR3 is CASRGHNTGELFF. The DNA of the CDR3 is TGTGCCAGCAGGGGCCACAACACCGGGGAGCTGTTTTTT. The chain is built from TRBV27 and TRBJ2-2; D gene unclear. V was shortened by 6 bases and J by 2 bases, with 7 bases between the two germline ends. CDR1 and CDR2 (germline): MNHEY, SMNVEV (reference sequence). CDR3 length: 13 residues.

This clonotype has a handful of counts. This chain links TRBV27 with TRBJ2-7; tentative D call: TRBD1 (6 bases). Germline CDR1 MNHEY, CDR2 SMNVEV (reference sequence). The germline V and J ends were trimmed by 0 bases and 3 bases, with 15 bases remaining between them. The CDR3 spans 16 residues. DNA for the CDR3: TGTGCCAGCAGTTTATCGGTTGGGACATATCGCTACGAGCAGTACTTC. As protein: CASSLSVGTYRYEQYF.

This chain connects TRBV20-1 to TRBJ2-5, with D perhaps assigned TRBD1 or TRBD2 (5 bases each). V was cut by 3 bases and J by 4 bases, with 18 bases left in between. The length of the CDR3 is 15 residues. Germline V lookup: CDR1 DFQATT, CDR2 SNEGSKA (reference sequence). CDR3 amino acids: CSASDVGAGRETQYF. As DNA, the CDR3 is TGCAGTGCTAGTGACGTTGGGGCGGGTAGAGAGACCCAGTACTTC.

This clonotype was counted only a few times. The chain has TRBV11-2 and TRBJ2-4, with D maybe TRBD1 (6 bases). With 6 bases removed from V and 0 bases from J, the gap between germline ends came to 12 bases. The CDR3 covers 15 residues. Germline values: CDR1 SGHAT, CDR2 FQNNGV. CDR3 nucleotides: TGTGCCAGCAGGACGGACAGACTAGCCAAAAACATTCAGTACTTC. Translated: CASRTDRLAKNIQYF.

This rearrangement joins TRBV5-1 to TRBJ2-1; 11 nucleotides align to TRBD1. CDR3 length equals 15 residues. Unmatched junction bases numbered 4, after V lost 3 bases and J lost 5 bases. CDR1 and CDR2 from the germline V gene are SGHRS and YFSETQ. CDR3 sequence reads: CASSSRDRGDNEQFF. CDR3 nucleotide sequence: TGCGCCAGCAGCTCCCGGGACAGGGGGGACAATGAGCAGTTCTTC.

This clonotype came up a few times. This chain connects TRBV20-1 to TRBJ2-3, with TRBD1 matching over 12 bases. Germline CDR1 is DFQATT and CDR2 is SNEGSKA (reference sequence). The CDR3 sequence is 15 residues long. V dropped 2 bases and J dropped 3; count of bases not matched to a gene: 3. For the CDR3, the DNA is TGCAGTGCTAGAAGGGACAGGGGGCTGACAGATACGCAGTATTTT. This codes for CSARRDRGLTDTQYF.

The rearrangement uses TRBV10-3 and TRBJ2-6; 9 bases agree with TRBD1. This CDR3 is 16 amino acids long. Germline V gives CDR1 ENHRY, CDR2 SYGVKD. V shed 6 bases, J shed 4 bases, and the junction held 7 bases outside the gene matches. For the CDR3, the DNA is TGTGCCATCAGCCAAGGACAGGGGACCGGGGCCAACGTCCTGACTTTC. It translates to CAISQGQGTGANVLTF.

This clonotype was seen repeatedly, ten times or more. The chain carries TRBV12-3 or TRBV12-4 and TRBJ2-5; D uncertain. The CDR3 is made up of 12 amino acids. V was pared by 3 bases and J by 4 bases, with 6 bases between. CDR3 loop: CASSFLGETQYF. CDR3 DNA sequence: TGTGCCAGCAGTTTCCTAGGAGAGACCCAGTACTTC.

This clonotype was found a few times. This chain uses TRBV20-1 with TRBJ2-5; 7 bases fit TRBD2. Germline assignment: CDR1 DFQATT and CDR2 SNEGSKA (reference sequence). Trimming at V came to 3 bases and at J to 4 bases, leaving 8 bases not matched to a gene. This CDR3 comprises 14 residues. CDR3 loop: CSARGLLMRETQYF. For the CDR3, the DNA is TGCAGTGCTAGGGGACTACTGATGCGAGAGACCCAGTACTTC.